This paragraph covers one TCR beta chain sequence. Its antigen is as yet unknown. Time point specified: late sampling 161 to 241 days after vaccination in a few convalescent patients. The sample's treatment: approximately nine-day PBMC culture with coronavirus spike peptide pools or control peptides (ViraFEST assay). The positive PCR dates, which preceded the US Alpha, Beta and Delta variants, fell between March and December 2020. Germline CDR1 and CDR2: MGHDK and SYGVNS. The CDR3 spans 14 residues. V was clipped by 3 bases and J by 5 bases; unmatched bases: 7. This entry is derived from a study of vaccination and CD4 T cells after COVID-19. Study-level background: Overlapping spike pools from SARS-CoV-2 and HCoV-NL63, HCoV-OC43 and HCoV-229E served as culture stimuli.

Study observations and caveats: Spike mono-reactivity marked 304 of 307 vaccine-specific clones in convalescent patients.

The Oncomine TCR Beta short-read assay generated sequence data from the DNA of cultured CD4+ T cells. In this case, cultured CD4+ T cells provided the extracted genomic DNA. TCRdb independently ran MiXCR on the PCR reads; one entry per CDR3 protein. The sample contains under 20,000 distinct CDR3 sequences, around 50% of which appear only once. Material: CD4+ T cells from blood, cultured in vitro, obtained about 7 months after SARS-CoV-2 vaccination. This chain uses TRBV25-1 with TRBJ2-7; TRBD2 matches at 7 bases. The sequence was obtained from a human donor who had recovered from COVID-19. CDR3 protein: CASSDPQGGNEQYF. Here the CDR3 DNA reads TGTGCCAGCAGTGATCCGCAGGGAGGGAACGAGCAGTACTTC.